The 26 T cell receptor beta chains below come from one sample, sequenced in a study of OX40 agonist ivuxolimab in advanced cancers. Receptor amplification or capture employed the immunoSEQ multiplex PCR assay. This is the immuneACCESS table as TCRdb keeps it, with only in-frame sequences that have V and J called. A part of the clones is gone; compared with another copy, unresolved V genes explain less than half, and the rest is unexplained. The sample table contains 70,000 to 85,000 clones; only one count was recorded for 85% to 95% of them. The top ten hold 5% to 6.5% of the sample. Sequences were derived from CD4+ or CD8+ T cells sorted from blood, sampled in a trial of the OX40 agonist ivuxolimab. The receptors were gathered from an adult with an advanced solid tumor such as melanoma, head and neck, liver or kidney cancer.

The J gene is TRBJ2-7, the V gene TRBV28; D is unclear. Germline assignment: CDR1 MDHEN and CDR2 SYDVKM. Trimming removed 2 bases at V and 3 bases at J, with 11 bases between. The CDR3 loop spans 14 amino acids. CDR3 DNA: TGTGCCAGCAGTTTACCAGGCACTCTCTACGAGCAGTACTTC. Its protein is CASSLPGTLYEQYF.

In nucleotides, the CDR3 is TGTGCCAGCAGCTTAGTATACAATGAGCAGTTCTTC. This sequence encodes CASSLVYNEQFF. The chain carries TRBV11-3 and TRBJ2-1, with no clear D. The CDR3 is 12 amino acids. V lost 1 base and J lost 4, with 2 bases in between. Germline V gives CDR1 SGHNT, CDR2 YENEEA.

V is TRBV7-2 and J is TRBJ2-7; 7 bases match TRBD2. V shed 6 bases and J 3 bases; nucleotides not matched to a gene: 8. Germline loops: CDR1 SGHTA, CDR2 FQGNSA. This CDR3 has 14 amino acids. The CDR3 region has the DNA TGTGCCAGCAGTTCTACGACGGGGGGCTACGAGCAGTACTTC. Translating gives CASSSTTGGYEQYF. Using reference TRBV7-2 and TRBJ2-7 for the parts outside the CDR3, the full variable domain is GAGVSQSPSNKVTEKGKDVELRCDPISGHTALYWYRQSLGQGLEFLIYFQGNSAPDKSGLPSDRFSAERTGGSVSTLTIQRTQQEDSAVYLCASSSTTGGYEQYFGPGTRLTVT.

The V gene is TRBV28, the J gene TRBJ2-1; 10 bases line up with TRBD2. Trimming cost V 6 bases and J 12 bases; bases outside gene matches: 14. CDR3 length: 15 residues. Germline-derived CDR1 and CDR2 are MDHEN and SYDVKM. The CDR3 nucleotides read TGTGCCAGCAGCCCCAGACTAGCGGGTCCAAGCGGGCAGTTCTTC. It specifies CASSPRLAGPSGQFF.

This rearrangement joins TRBV5-1 to TRBJ2-3; 7 nucleotides align to TRBD1. The germline V gene encodes CDR1 SGHRS and CDR2 YFSETQ. Trimming removed 5 bases from V and 3 bases from J; junction bases left unmatched: 12. This CDR3 region has 16 residues. The DNA of the CDR3 is TGCGCCAGCAGGGACGAGACAGGGTGGGTGACAGATACGCAGTATTTT. This translates into CASRDETGWVTDTQYF.

The gene calls are TRBV10-2 and TRBJ1-4, with TRBD1 as a possible D gene (5 bases). V lost 4 bases and J 8 bases, leaving 17 bases between the germline ends. This CDR3 contains 15 residues. Per the germline V gene, CDR1 is WSHSY and CDR2 is SAAADI. DNA for the CDR3: TGCGCCAGCAGTGGGACGACAGATCTCGAGGAAAAACTGTTTTTT. The encoded protein is CASSGTTDLEEKLFF.

This clone appeared once. The gene calls are TRBV27 and TRBJ1-2, with unresolved D. The CDR3 totals 15 residues. Trimming pared 0 bases from V and 3 bases from J, leaving 11 bases between. Per the germline V gene, CDR1 is MNHEY and CDR2 is SMNVEV (reference sequence). CDR3 bases: TGTGCCAGCAGTTTATCTCGGGGTTATCACTATGGCTACACCTTC. This sequence encodes CASSLSRGYHYGYTF.

This clone was recorded a few times. The chain joins TRBV7-9 to TRBJ2-7; D is ambiguous. This CDR3 spans 12 amino acids. V was clipped by 2 bases and J by 5 bases, with 7 bases between them. CDR1 and CDR2 (germline): SEHNR, FQNEAQ (reference sequence). The CDR3 coding sequence is TGTGCCAGCAGCTTACTGAGCGACGAGCAGTACTTC. It is translated as CASSLLSDEQYF.

This clone is a singleton in its sample. The chain joins TRBV28 to TRBJ1-5; possibly TRBD1 for D (5 bases). Germline CDR1 reads MDHEN; CDR2 reads SYDVKM. With 2 bases removed from V and 7 bases from J, the gap between germline ends came to 12 bases. The CDR3 length is 14 residues. CDR3 sequence (DNA): TGTGCCAGCAGTTTAGAGGGGCTAGGACAGCCCCAGCATTTT. Protein product: CASSLEGLGQPQHF.

V and J are TRBV27 and TRBJ1-2; 9 nucleotides align to TRBD1. V trimming: 5 bases; J trimming: 6 bases; junction bases outside the gene matches: 7. Germline V CDR1 and CDR2: MNHEY, SMNVEV (reference sequence). The CDR3 contains 14 residues. The chain's CDR3 is CASSPTGGGDGYTF. CDR3 bases: TGTGCCAGCAGTCCCACAGGGGGCGGTGATGGCTACACCTTC.

This chain links TRBV7-9 with TRBJ2-7; the D call may be TRBD1 or TRBD2 (6 bases each). Trimming pared 5 bases from V and 3 bases from J, leaving 20 bases between. The CDR3 runs 16 residues. Germline V CDR1 and CDR2: SEHNR, FQNEAQ (reference sequence). The CDR3: CASSRGRGDGGYEQYF. Here the CDR3 DNA reads TGTGCCAGCAGCCGAGGAAGGGGGGACGGAGGCTACGAGCAGTACTTC.

This sequence joins TRBV9 and TRBJ1-4; D not certain. CDR1 and CDR2 (germline): SGDLS, YYNGEE. V lost 2 bases, J lost 8 bases, and 10 bases lay in between. The CDR3 is 13 residues long. The CDR3 sequence: CASSVLVGEKLFF. In DNA, the CDR3 is TGTGCCAGCAGCGTCTTGGTAGGGGAAAAACTGTTTTTT.

J is TRBJ1-1 and V is TRBV9; D is unclear. The CDR3 totals 14 residues. V was trimmed by 4 bases and J by 2 bases, leaving 12 bases between them. The germline V gene encodes CDR1 SGDLS and CDR2 YYNGEE. The CDR3 nucleotides are TGTGCCAGCAGCCTGCGAGACGGAAACACTGAAGCTTTCTTT. Amino acid sequence: CASSLRDGNTEAFF.

The J gene is TRBJ2-7, the V gene TRBV5-4; 7 nucleotides agree with TRBD1. The germline V gene has CDR1 SGHNT and CDR2 YYREEE (reference sequence). The ends lost 2 bases at V and 6 bases at J; junction bases unmatched: 8. CDR3 length: 14 residues. This chain's CDR3 is CASSLVGGLREQYF. CDR3 bases: TGTGCCAGCAGCTTAGTAGGGGGCTTACGCGAGCAGTACTTC.

The V call is TRBV4-1, the J call TRBJ1-2; TRBD1 matches at 7 bases. CDR1 MGHRA and CDR2 YSYEKL come from the germline V gene. This CDR3 is 15 amino acids long. With 2 bases clipped from V and 3 bases from J, the junction kept 6 bases outside the gene matches. In DNA form, the CDR3 reads TGCGCCAGCAGCCAATCCATTGACAGGGACTATGGCTACACCTTC. Protein sequence: CASSQSIDRDYGYTF.

The chain links TRBV7-2 to TRBJ2-2; no definite D call. This CDR3 comprises 15 residues. V lost 0 bases, J lost 2 bases, and 7 bases lay in between. From germline, CDR1 is SGHTA and CDR2 FQGNSA. The CDR3 DNA reads as TGTGCCAGCAGCTTAGCACTGACCAACACCGGGGAGCTGTTTTTT. As protein: CASSLALTNTGELFF.

The V and J genes are TRBV5-6 and TRBJ1-5; D is uncertain. The germline V gene has CDR1 SGHDT and CDR2 YYEEEE. This CDR3 spans 14 amino acids. V gave up 4 bases and J gave up 7 bases, with 15 bases separating them. The CDR3 loop reads CASSLKGGGQPQHF. The DNA of the CDR3 is TGTGCCAGCAGCCTAAAGGGAGGAGGGCAGCCCCAGCATTTT.

V is TRBV6-6 and J is TRBJ1-1; no definite D call. Germline CDR1 and CDR2: MNHNY and SVGAGI (reference sequence). V was cut by 4 bases and J by 1 base, with 10 bases left in between. CDR3 length equals 14 residues. CDR3 DNA: TGTGCCAGCAGTTCCCTGACACCGAACACTGAAGCTTTCTTT. It codes for CASSSLTPNTEAFF.

The chain joins TRBV19 to TRBJ2-2; a weak D match, TRBD1 (6 bases). V was shortened by 2 bases and J by 8 bases, with 12 bases between the two germline ends. Germline V gene data show CDR1 as LNHDA and CDR2 as SQIVND (reference sequence). The CDR3 covers 14 residues. CDR3 protein: CASSIIPGTGELFF. CDR3 bases: TGTGCCAGTAGTATAATACCCGGGACAGGGGAGCTGTTTTTT.

The chain combines TRBV5-8 with TRBJ1-2, with D possibly being TRBD1 (6 bases). CDR1 and CDR2 (germline): SGHTS, YDEGEE. This CDR3 contains 15 residues. Trimming removed 2 bases at V and 5 bases at J, with 16 bases between. The CDR3 sequence is CASSLGRGAWYGYTF. The CDR3 DNA sequence: TGTGCCAGCAGCTTAGGCCGGGGGGCCTGGTATGGCTACACCTTC. Full variable domain (missing parts from reference TRBV5-8 and TRBJ1-2): EAGVTQSPTHLIKTRGQQATLRCSPISGHTSVYWYQQALGLGLQFLLWYDEGEERNRGNFPPRFSGRQFPNYSSELNVNALELEDSALYLCASSLGRGAWYGYTFGSGTRLTVV.

The genes are TRBV27 and TRBJ1-5; D remains ambiguous. The CDR3 covers 13 residues. With 4 bases removed from V and 3 bases from J, the gap between germline ends came to 7 bases. Germline CDR1 reads MNHEY; CDR2 reads SMNVEV (reference sequence). The CDR3 protein is CASSYSANQPQHF. In nucleotides, the CDR3 is TGTGCCAGCAGTTACTCGGCCAATCAGCCCCAGCATTTT.

This clone came up once. The chain is built from TRBV5-4 and TRBJ2-1; 7 bases are a match to TRBD2. This CDR3 is 15 amino acids long. With 3 bases clipped from V and 1 base from J, the junction kept 4 bases outside the gene matches. Germline lookup yields CDR1 SGHNT and CDR2 YYREEE (reference sequence). The CDR3 reads CASSSERDSYNEQFF. The CDR3, as DNA: TGTGCCAGCAGCTCGGAGCGGGATTCCTACAATGAGCAGTTCTTC.

This CDR3 is CASSFLGYSNQPQHF. The DNA for the CDR3 is TGTGCCAGTAGTTTCCTCGGATATAGCAATCAGCCCCAGCATTTT. V and J are TRBV19 and TRBJ1-5; D is unresolved. V was pared by 5 bases and J by 0 bases, with 11 bases between. Germline V CDR1 and CDR2: LNHDA, SQIVND (reference sequence). The CDR3 runs 15 residues.

The V call is TRBV19, the J call TRBJ1-6; 10 bases line up with TRBD1. The CDR3 contains 16 residues. Looked up from germline, CDR1 is LNHDA and CDR2 is SQIVND (reference sequence). Trimming cost V 5 bases and J 8 bases; bases outside gene matches: 9. CDR3 coding DNA: TGTGCCAGTAGTGCGGGACAGGGGCTTCTTGATTCACCCCTCCACTTT. It encodes CASSAGQGLLDSPLHF.

The chain joins TRBV14 to TRBJ1-4; unclear D gene. The CDR3 is made up of 16 amino acids. In germline, CDR1 is SGHDN, CDR2 FVKESK. Trimming shortened V by 3 bases and J by 3 bases, and 14 bases separated the two germline ends. CDR3 loop: CASSHPTGIPNEKLFF. CDR3 coding DNA: TGTGCCAGCAGCCACCCCACGGGGATCCCTAATGAAAAACTGTTTTTT.

This clone has a single count. This sequence joins TRBV28 and TRBJ2-1; TRBD1 is a possible D gene (5 bases). CDR3 length: 16 residues. CDR1 and CDR2 from the germline V gene are MDHEN and SYDVKM. V gave up 4 bases and J gave up 1 base, with 14 bases separating them. The CDR3 sequence is CASSSPESGSYNEQFF. The CDR3 nucleotides read TGTGCCAGCAGTTCCCCCGAGTCAGGGTCCTACAATGAGCAGTTCTTC. Variable domain in full (rest from reference TRBV28 and TRBJ2-1): DVKVTQSSRYLVKRTGEKVFLECVQDMDHENMFWYRQDPGLGLRLIYFSYDVKMKEKGDIPEGYSVSREKKERFSLILESASTNQTSMYLCASSSPESGSYNEQFFGPGTRLTVL.